The clone carrying this TCR beta chain was detected only a few times. Its cognate antigen is unknown. The CDR3 has 14 residues. Germline CDR1 MDHEN, CDR2 SYDVKM. The V and J ends lost 7 bases and 2 bases respectively, with 12 bases between them. The data belong to a study of metastatic and nonmetastatic thyroid tumors. Study context: It was across blood and tumor or nodule tissue from malignant and benign thyroid patients that repertoires were compared.

TCRdb reassembled clones from the PCR reads with MiXCR. The table lists over 55,000 clones, just under 30% of them singletons. Patients were all untreated before their thyroid surgery. Findings and limits, study-wide: Significantly higher TCR beta diversity was reportedly seen in malignant thyroid tumors than benign nodules, in blood and tumor.

The sequencing input was blood. This TCR came from a female donor with papillary thyroid cancer or a benign thyroid nodule (not recorded which). Some clones in this sample may be carry-over from other donors' samples. V usage is TRBV28 and J usage is TRBJ1-5, with a weak D call TRBD1 (5 bases). In DNA form, the CDR3 reads TGTGCCAGCACCAAAGGGGTGGGCAATCAGCCCCAGCATTTT. Its protein product is CASTKGVGNQPQHF.